These 21 T cell receptor beta chains came from one sample sequenced in a study of blood T cell repertoires in COVID-19. Only in-frame clones appear in the TCRdb table, and some are missing; sequencing was by immunoSEQ multiplex PCR. There are roughly 180,000 clones in the sample; roughly three quarters occur only once, and about 9% lies in the top ten. The specimen was peripheral blood. Source of these receptors: a woman aged 45 to 65 with active or convalescent COVID-19.

The chain combines TRBV5-6 with TRBJ1-5, with TRBD1 matching over 9 bases. Looked up from germline, CDR1 is SGHDT and CDR2 is YYEEEE. The length of the CDR3 is 19 residues. V lost 0 bases and J lost 4; bases outside the gene matches: 14. The CDR3 DNA reads TGTGCCAGCAGCTTGGCGGGACAGGGTGGGAAGGGGAGAAATCAGCCCCAGCATTTT. As protein: CASSLAGQGGKGRNQPQHF.

V gene TRBV3-1 (or the pseudogene TRBV3-2) combines with J gene TRBJ1-4; a weak D match, TRBD1 (6 bases). V lost 4 bases and J lost 4, with 13 bases in between. The CDR3 totals 15 residues. The germline CDR1 and CDR2 sequences are LGHDT and YNNKEL (reference sequence). CDR3 sequence (DNA): TGTGCCAGCAGCCTAAGGGGGGGCGATAATGAAAAACTGTTTTTT. Translated, it gives CASSLRGGDNEKLFF.

A few counts support this clone. The rearrangement uses TRBV7-6 and TRBJ2-7; D perhaps matches TRBD1 (6 bases). V lost 4 bases to trimming and J lost 4 bases, with 11 bases between them. The germline V gene encodes CDR1 SGHVS and CDR2 FNYEAQ. The CDR3 runs 13 residues. In DNA, the CDR3 is TGTGCCAGCAGCTCGGGACACTTTTACGAGCAGTACTTC. Translating it yields CASSSGHFYEQYF.

The chain employs TRBV21-1 and TRBJ1-5; the table assigns TRBD1, which was not confirmed against the DNA. TRBV21-1 is shown as a pseudogene. This CDR3 spans 19 amino acids. The CDR3 DNA sequence: TGTGCCAGCAGCAAGCAAGGACAGGGAAAAGGGTATAGCAATCAGCCCCAGCATTTT. Its protein is CASSKQGQGKGYSNQPQHF.

V usage is TRBV5-5 and J usage is TRBJ2-2; a weak D match, TRBD1 (5 bases). V was cut by 2 bases and J by 0 bases, with 14 bases left in between. The germline CDR1 and CDR2 sequences are SGHKS and YYEKEE (reference sequence). CDR3 length: 17 residues. This chain's CDR3 is CASSFFTGHANTGELFF. In nucleotides, the CDR3 is TGTGCCAGCAGCTTTTTTACAGGCCACGCGAACACCGGGGAGCTGTTTTTT. Supplemented by reference TRBV5-5 and TRBJ2-2, the full variable domain reads DAGVTQSPTHLIKTRGQQVTLRCSPISGHKSVSWYQQVLGQGPQFIFQYYEKEERGRGNFPDRFSARQFPNYSSELNVNALLLGDSALYLCASSFFTGHANTGELFFGEGSRLTVL.

This chain links TRBV18 with TRBJ1-2; 8 bases are shared with TRBD1. With 6 bases clipped from V and 4 bases from J, the junction kept 4 bases outside the gene matches. Germline CDR1 is KGHSH and CDR2 is LQKENI. The CDR3 is made up of 13 amino acids. CDR3 sequence (DNA): TGTGCCAGCTCCGGACAGGGAAGCTATGGCTACACCTTC. This sequence encodes CASSGQGSYGYTF. Using reference TRBV18 and TRBJ1-2 for the parts outside the CDR3, the full variable domain is NAGVMQNPRHLVRRRGQEARLRCSPMKGHSHVYWYRQLPEEGLKFMVYLQKENIIDESGMPKERFSAEFPKEGPSILRIQQVVRGDSAAYFCASSGQGSYGYTFGSGTRLTVV.

This clone came up a few times. The rearrangement uses TRBV21-1 and TRBJ1-2. TRBV21-1 corresponds to a pseudogene. The CDR3 sequence is 15 residues long. CDR3 sequence: CASSSQTVSSYGYTF. DNA for the CDR3: TGTGCCAGCAGCTCTCAGACTGTCTCGTCCTATGGCTACACCTTC.

V and J are TRBV11-3 and TRBJ2-1, with 7 bases aligning to TRBD2. The CDR3 is 16 residues long. Germline V lookup: CDR1 SGHNT, CDR2 YENEEA. V was clipped by 4 bases and J by 8 bases; unmatched bases: 14. In nucleotides, the CDR3 is TGTGCCAGCAGCTCGATAGCGGGTGCCGCTGCGTATGAGCAGTTCTTC. Residues: CASSSIAGAAAYEQFF.

As concerns this clone: Other DNA sequences in the sample encode the same CDR3. The J gene is TRBJ1-2, the V gene TRBV7-2; no firm D call. The germline V and J ends were trimmed by 3 bases and 2 bases, with 7 bases remaining between them. CDR3 length: 13 amino acids. The germline CDR1 and CDR2 sequences are SGHTA and FQGNSA. The DNA for the CDR3 is TGTGCCAGCAGCTTGGGCAGGAACTATGGCTACACCTTC. Translation: CASSLGRNYGYTF.

The V gene is TRBV18, the J gene TRBJ2-2; no firm D call. Germline CDR1 and CDR2: KGHSH and LQKENI. V was shortened by 1 base and J by 4 bases, with 7 bases between the two germline ends. The CDR3 sequence is 14 residues long. The CDR3 nucleotides are TGTGCCAGCTCACCACAGACACTCACCGGGGAGCTGTTTTTT. It yields the protein CASSPQTLTGELFF.

This clone has at least ten counts. This sequence joins TRBV6-5 and TRBJ1-1; 9 bases agree with TRBD1. The CDR3 covers 15 residues. Germline V gene data show CDR1 as MNHEY and CDR2 as SVGAGI. V lost 5 bases, J lost 4 bases, and 8 bases stayed unmatched. This CDR3 is CASSRTGVLGTEAFF. The CDR3 bases are TGTGCCAGCAGTCGGACAGGGGTCTTGGGCACTGAAGCTTTCTTT.

The chain has TRBV2 and TRBJ1-1; possible D gene TRBD1, 6 bases. CDR1 is SNHLY and CDR2 is FYNNEI in the germline V gene. V lost 3 bases to trimming and J lost 8 bases, with 16 bases between them. This CDR3 contains 14 residues. The CDR3 spells CASSDWNTGREAFF. Here the CDR3 DNA reads TGTGCCAGCAGTGACTGGAATACAGGGCGCGAAGCTTTCTTT.

V and J are TRBV21-1 and TRBJ2-6; TRBD2 is taken as the D call from the table, unchecked against the DNA. TRBV21-1 is a known pseudogene. This CDR3 spans 17 amino acids. The CDR3 loop reads CASRDTGGRSGANVLTF. The CDR3 nucleotides are TGTGCCAGCAGAGACACCGGGGGGCGCTCTGGGGCCAACGTCCTGACTTTC.

The chain recombines TRBV30 with TRBJ2-5; 7 bases are shared with TRBD1. Germline V gives CDR1 GTSNPN, CDR2 SVGIG (reference sequence). Trimming cost V 2 bases and J 4 bases; bases outside gene matches: 4. The CDR3 is made up of 13 amino acids. The CDR3 is CAWSRSGGETQYF. The CDR3 DNA follows: TGTGCCTGGAGTCGGTCAGGGGGAGAGACCCAGTACTTC.

This clone was seen at least ten times. J is TRBJ1-1 and V is TRBV7-8, with 8 bases that match TRBD1. The CDR3 is made up of 15 amino acids. With 5 bases clipped from V and 0 bases from J, the junction kept 5 bases outside the gene matches. CDR1 and CDR2 from the germline V gene are SGHVS and FQNEAQ. The CDR3 nucleotides are TGTGCCAGCAGCGTGGGACAGGCGATGAACACTGAAGCTTTCTTT. This encodes CASSVGQAMNTEAFF.

The chain has TRBV2 and TRBJ2-1, with 8 nucleotides matching TRBD2. The CDR3 consists of 18 residues. Trimming at V came to 4 bases and at J to 4 bases, leaving 15 bases not matched to a gene. In germline, CDR1 is SNHLY, CDR2 FYNNEI. The CDR3 region has the DNA TGTGCCAGCAGTGTTGGGGCTAGCGGGCCCTCCCGATACAATGAGCAGTTCTTC. Translated: CASSVGASGPSRYNEQFF.

The V gene is TRBV14, the J gene TRBJ2-5; perhaps TRBD1 as D (5 bases). This CDR3 comprises 13 residues. Germline CDR1 is SGHDN and CDR2 is FVKESK. The V and J ends lost 3 bases and 4 bases respectively, with 9 bases between them. CDR3 DNA sequence: TGTGCCAGCAGCCAGTGGGGCGGAGAGACCCAGTACTTC. As protein: CASSQWGGETQYF.

The V call is TRBV5-1, the J call TRBJ1-1, with D possibly TRBD1 on 5 matching bases. The V gene's germline CDR1 is SGHRS and CDR2 YFSETQ. This CDR3 contains 14 residues. V was pared by 4 bases and J by 0 bases, with 10 bases between. Here the CDR3 reads CASSKDTLNTEAFF. The CDR3 DNA sequence: TGCGCCAGCAGCAAGGACACCTTGAACACTGAAGCTTTCTTT. The variable domain in full, completed from reference TRBV5-1 and TRBJ1-1, reads KAGVTQTPRYLIKTRGQQVTLSCSPISGHRSVSWYQQTPGQGLQFLFEYFSETQRNKGNFPGRFSGRQFSNSRSEMNVSTLELGDSALYLCASSKDTLNTEAFFGQGTRLTVV.

The gene calls are TRBV18 and TRBJ2-1; TRBD2 aligns across 9 bases. Per the germline V gene, CDR1 is KGHSH and CDR2 is LQKENI. V dropped 2 bases and J dropped 4; count of bases not matched to a gene: 3. The CDR3 runs 15 residues. The CDR3 loop reads CASSPESGGYNEQFF. CDR3 coding DNA: TGTGCCAGCTCACCAGAGAGCGGGGGGTACAATGAGCAGTTCTTC.

V gene TRBV7-8 combines with J gene TRBJ2-7; 7 nucleotides match TRBD2. Germline-derived CDR1 and CDR2 are SGHVS and FQNEAQ. The CDR3 has 14 amino acids. Trimming removed 5 bases from V and 6 bases from J; junction bases left unmatched: 10. The CDR3 protein is CASSTGLRLIEQYF. In nucleotides, the CDR3 is TGTGCCAGCAGCACGGGACTAAGACTGATCGAGCAGTACTTC.

This rearrangement joins TRBV7-9 to TRBJ2-1, with TRBD2 matching over 9 bases. V shed 4 bases and J 6 bases; nucleotides not matched to a gene: 13. Germline assignment: CDR1 SEHNR and CDR2 FQNEAQ (reference sequence). The CDR3 is 17 amino acids. CDR3 nucleotide sequence: TGTGCCAGCAGCTCCTTGAGAGCGGGAGGAGGTTCCAATGAGCAGTTCTTC. Amino acids: CASSSLRAGGGSNEQFF.